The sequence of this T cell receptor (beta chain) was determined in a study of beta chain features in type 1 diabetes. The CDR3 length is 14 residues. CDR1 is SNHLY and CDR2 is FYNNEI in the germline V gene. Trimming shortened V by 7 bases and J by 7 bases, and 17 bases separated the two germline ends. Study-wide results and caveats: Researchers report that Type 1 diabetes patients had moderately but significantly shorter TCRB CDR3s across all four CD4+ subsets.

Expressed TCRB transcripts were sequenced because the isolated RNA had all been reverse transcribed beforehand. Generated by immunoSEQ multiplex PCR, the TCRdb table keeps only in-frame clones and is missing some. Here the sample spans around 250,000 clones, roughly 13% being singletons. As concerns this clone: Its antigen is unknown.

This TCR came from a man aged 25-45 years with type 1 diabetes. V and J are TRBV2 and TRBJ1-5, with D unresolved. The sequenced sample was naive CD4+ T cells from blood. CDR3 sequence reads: CASNDRRLGQPQHF. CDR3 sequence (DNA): TGTGCCAGCAACGACCGGAGGTTAGGGCAGCCCCAGCATTTT.